Each of the 20 T cell receptor beta chains below was sequenced from the same sample in a study of regulatory T cells in long-lasting Graves disease. Arm-PCR of CDR3 regions and iRepertoire HTBI primers were used to build TCR beta libraries. TCRdb itself ran the multiplex PCR reads through MiXCR, one entry per CDR3 protein. The data hold more than 300,000 distinct CDR3 sequences, with roughly a fifth observed a single time. The time point denotes: persistent/refractory GD, antithyroid drugs over 5 years with positive TRAb. With RNA extracted from PBMCs as input, the TCR library was made. Specimen: peripheral blood mononuclear cells (PBMCs), collected when the disease was refractory, from a patient treated with antithyroid drugs. The source is a female donor with Graves disease.

This clonotype was detected only once. A far larger clone is off by one base, so a read error is likely. This sequence joins TRBV27 and TRBJ2-7; tentatively, D is TRBD1 (5 bases). The J call is uncertain, as TRBJ2-5 better fits the DNA end. The CDR3 is 14 amino acids. Looked up from germline, CDR1 is MNHEY and CDR2 is SMNVEV (reference sequence). The CDR3 DNA reads TGTGCCAGCTCCCCAGGGTCCCGGGCAGAGACCCAGTACTTC. This gives the protein CASSPGSRAETQYF.

The sample holds many counts of this clonotype. The chain links TRBV3-1 to TRBJ2-5, with D tentatively TRBD2 (6 bases). Trimming removed 1 base from V and 5 bases from J, with 14 bases in between. The CDR3 length is 15 residues. Germline values: CDR1 LGHDT, CDR2 YNNKEL (reference sequence). The CDR3 region has the DNA TGTGCCAGCAGCCAAGTCGGTGCAGGGAGGGAGACCCAGTACTTC. As protein: CASSQVGAGRETQYF.

This clonotype was counted between two and nine times. The DNA is omitted, as the CDR3 cannot be located on it reliably, and the CDR3 follows TCRdb's listing. The chain employs TRBV29-1 and TRBJ2-7; TRBD1 was called by the table and not checked on the DNA. The CDR3 length equals 23 residues, ends included. Germline V gene sequence: CDR1 SQVTM, CDR2 ANQGSEA. The CDR3 reads CSVEGDGYSYEQYFGPGSYEQYF.

This clonotype was seen ten or more times. The chain links TRBV14 to TRBJ1-4; D may be TRBD1 (5 bases). The V gene lost 1 base and the J gene lost 0 bases, with 9 bases spanning the gap. The CDR3 is made up of 16 amino acids. Germline CDR1 reads SGHDN; CDR2 reads FVKESK. The CDR3 region has the DNA TGTGCCAGCAGCCAAGGCTACAGGTCAACTAATGAAAAACTGTTTTTT. Protein product: CASSQGYRSTNEKLFF. Combining the CDR3 with reference TRBV14 and TRBJ1-4 gives the whole variable domain EAGVTQFPSHSVIEKGQTVTLRCDPISGHDNLYWYRRVMGKEIKFLLHFVKESKQDESGMPNNRFLAERTGGTYSTLKVQPAELEDSGVYFCASSQGYRSTNEKLFFGSGTQLSVL.

The CDR3 reads CASSWVQGYQPQHF. In DNA form, the CDR3 reads TGTGCCAGTAGTTGGGTACAGGGTTATCAGCCCCAGCATTTT. The V call is TRBV19, the J call TRBJ1-5; possibly TRBD1 for D (6 bases). Germline values: CDR1 LNHDA, CDR2 SQIVND (reference sequence). This CDR3 region has 14 residues. V gave up 5 bases and J gave up 5 bases, with 13 bases separating them.

This clonotype was recorded many times. The V call is TRBV6-1, the J call TRBJ1-4; 7 positions agree with TRBD1. The junction had 11 bases not matched to a gene; V was cut back by 6 bases and J by 7 bases. CDR1 and CDR2 (germline): MNHNS, SASEGT. The length of the CDR3 is 15 residues. In DNA, the CDR3 is TGTGCCAGCAGAAGACAGGGAAATATGGGTGAAAAACTGTTTTTT. Residues: CASRRQGNMGEKLFF.

In its sample, this clonotype was seen many times. The V and J genes are TRBV6-1 and TRBJ2-5; D possibly uses TRBD1 or TRBD2 (5 bases each). V was pared by 4 bases and J by 4 bases, with 16 bases between. CDR3 size: 15 residues. Germline CDR1 MNHNS, CDR2 SASEGT. The CDR3 DNA follows: TGTGCCAGCAGTGCGGGGCCTCAGGCCCCAGAGACCCAGTACTTC. Translation gives CASSAGPQAPETQYF.

This clonotype was seen just once. The V and J genes are TRBV20-1 and TRBJ1-1, with D perhaps matching TRBD1 (5 bases). The length of the CDR3 is 14 residues. Trimming stripped 3 bases from V and 1 base from J, with 12 bases between. CDR1 and CDR2 (germline): DFQATT, SNEGSKA (reference sequence). The CDR3 spells CSARGDRGNTEAFF. The CDR3 coding sequence is TGCAGTGCTAGGGGAGACAGAGGGAACACTGAAGCTTTCTTT.

This clonotype appeared many times. The genes are TRBV3-1 and TRBJ1-1, with D uncertain. Germline CDR1 reads LGHDT; CDR2 reads YNNKEL (reference sequence). The CDR3 sequence is 12 residues long. Trimming stripped 1 base from V and 7 bases from J, with 7 bases between. CDR3 sequence reads: CASSQARNEAFF. The DNA for the CDR3 is TGTGCCAGCAGCCAAGCGCGAAATGAAGCTTTCTTT.

The genes are TRBV30 and TRBJ1-3; D is ambiguous. Trimming shortened V by 2 bases and J by 0 bases, and 11 bases separated the two germline ends. The CDR3 consists of 15 residues. Germline CDR1 and CDR2: GTSNPN and SVGIG (reference sequence). In DNA form, the CDR3 reads TGTGCCTGGAGTCCCGGACTGTTCTCTGGAAACACCATATATTTT. It specifies CAWSPGLFSGNTIYF. Filled out from reference TRBV30 and TRBJ1-3, the complete variable domain reads SQTIHQWPATLVQPVGSPLSLECTVEGTSNPNLYWYRQAAGRGLQLLFYSVGIGQISSEVPQNLSASRPQDRQFILSSKKLLLSDSGFYLCAWSPGLFSGNTIYFGEGSWLTVV.

There are many counts of this clonotype. One base away lies a much larger clone, so this may be a sequencing read error. The rearrangement joins TRBV28 to TRBJ2-7; possible D gene TRBD2, 5 bases. In germline, CDR1 is MDHEN, CDR2 SYDVKM. The CDR3 totals 12 residues. V lost 5 bases, J lost 2 bases, and 7 bases lay in between. As DNA, the CDR3 is TGTGCCAGCAGTACCGGGGCCTACGAGCAGTACTTC. Protein sequence: CASSTGAYEQYF.

This clonotype was counted at least ten times. The chain joins TRBV7-9 to TRBJ1-5; D is perhaps TRBD1 (5 bases). CDR1 and CDR2 (germline): SEHNR, FQNEAQ (reference sequence). The CDR3 has 14 amino acids. Trimming took 5 bases from V and 1 from J, leaving 9 bases between them. Here the CDR3 reads CASSGTGSNQPQHF. The CDR3 nucleotides read TGTGCCAGCAGCGGGACGGGAAGCAATCAGCCCCAGCATTTT.

Notes on this clonotype: A much larger clone differs by one base, so this may be a read error. The chain carries TRBV12-3 or TRBV12-4 and TRBJ2-5, with 10 bases identical to TRBD2. This CDR3 spans 14 amino acids. The chain's CDR3 is CASRDGTSAEIQYF. The CDR3 nucleotides read TGTGCCAGCAGAGACGGGACTAGCGCGGAGATCCAGTACTTC.

This clonotype was recorded at least ten times. This chain connects TRBV20-1 to TRBJ1-5, with D unclear. This CDR3 has 14 amino acids. Germline CDR1 reads DFQATT; CDR2 reads SNEGSKA (reference sequence). V was cut by 2 bases and J by 0 bases, with 8 bases left in between. This CDR3 reads CSARNGFSNQPQHF. Here the CDR3 DNA reads TGCAGTGCTAGAAATGGTTTTAGCAATCAGCCCCAGCATTTT.

The chain uses TRBV4-2 and TRBJ2-3, with 14 bases matching TRBD2. V shed 4 bases, J shed 6 bases, and the junction held 3 bases outside the gene matches. Germline V gives CDR1 LGHNA, CDR2 YNFKEQ. CDR3 length: 15 residues. CDR3 DNA: TGTGCCAGCAGCCCAGGGACTAGCGGGAGCGATACGCAGTATTTT. As protein: CASSPGTSGSDTQYF.

This clonotype was detected many times. The CDR3 bases are TGTGCCAGCAGTGTGGGGGGGCACGTCTATGGCTACACCTTC. Translation: CASSVGGHVYGYTF. V is TRBV2 and J is TRBJ1-2, with TRBD1 as a possible D gene (6 bases). Germline assignment: CDR1 SNHLY and CDR2 FYNNEI. The V end was cut by 4 bases, the J end by 4 bases, with 13 bases between. The CDR3 runs 14 residues.

This clonotype was counted between two and nine times. V usage is TRBV29-1 and J usage is TRBJ1-1, with D possibly being TRBD1 (5 bases). This CDR3 spans 12 amino acids. Germline assignment: CDR1 SQVTM and CDR2 ANQGSEA. V was cut by 7 bases and J by 4 bases, with 13 bases left in between. Here the CDR3 reads CSASGGFTEAFF. For the CDR3, the DNA is TGCAGCGCTAGCGGGGGTTTCACTGAAGCTTTCTTT. Supplemented by reference TRBV29-1 and TRBJ1-1, the full variable domain reads SAVISQKPSRDICQRGTSLTIQCQVDSQVTMMFWYRQQPGQSLTLIATANQGSEATYESGFVIDKFPISRPNLTFSTLTVSNMSPEDSSIYLCSASGGFTEAFFGQGTRLTVV.

CDR3 sequence reads: CASSPFVGELFF. CDR3 nucleotide sequence: TGTGCCAGCAGCCCGTTTGTCGGGGAGCTGTTTTTT. This sequence joins TRBV11-2 and TRBJ2-2; no firm D call. CDR1 is SGHAT, CDR2 FQNNGV, per germline. The CDR3 totals 12 residues. Between the trimmed V and J ends, which lost 5 bases and 7 bases, there was a span of 8 bases.

J is TRBJ1-1 and V is TRBV20-1; TRBD1 aligns across 8 bases. The trim removed 3 bases at V and 4 bases at J, leaving 4 bases unmatched. The germline V gene encodes CDR1 DFQATT and CDR2 SNEGSKA (reference sequence). CDR3 length: 13 amino acids. The CDR3 sequence is CSASIQGVTEAFF. As DNA, the CDR3 is TGCAGTGCTAGTATACAGGGGGTCACTGAAGCTTTCTTT.

CDR3 in amino acids: CASSSKRGWGSYEQYF. The CDR3 bases are TGTGCCAGCAGCTCGAAGCGGGGGTGGGGGTCTTACGAGCAGTACTTC. The rearrangement joins TRBV12-3 or TRBV12-4 to TRBJ2-7; 8 bases agree with TRBD2. The CDR3 runs 16 residues. The V and J ends lost 6 bases and 4 bases, in that order; junction bases with no gene match: 14.